The present entry profiles one TCR beta chain with its context. Its target is not known. Researchers ran the PCR with 60 Vbeta and 13 Jbeta primers. Sequencing used immunoSEQ multiplex PCR; TCRdb keeps in-frame clones, though not all of them. The table includes under 200,000 clones, over 80% detected once. This specimen comes from a study of cytomegalovirus exposure and HLA in healthy donors. General observations from the study: An analysis was carried out later, and it reportedly showed fewer N-insertions in an Asian-associated ancestry cluster than the approximately 660-donor mean. As was reported, the classifier diagnosed cytomegalovirus status with high specificity and sensitivity. Roughly uniform depth of sequencing across donors was assumed in presence/absence analyses. The study labeled 150 to 200 TCR beta chains cytomegalovirus-associated.

The V and J ends lost 5 bases and 6 bases, in that order; junction bases with no gene match: 6. Germline V gene sequence: CDR1 SEHNR, CDR2 FQNEAQ (reference sequence). This CDR3 has 15 residues. Sequencing was done on a sample of PBMCs. This clonotype was obtained from a human donor in good health. The chain combines TRBV7-9 with TRBJ2-2; TRBD1 matches at 10 bases. This CDR3 is CASSKTGGAAGELFF. The DNA of the CDR3 is TGTGCCAGCAGCAAGACAGGGGGCGCGGCCGGGGAGCTGTTTTTT.